This T cell receptor beta chain originates from a study of T-cell memory formation after mild COVID-19. Germline trimming cut 6 bases from V and 0 bases from J; bases unmatched to any gene: 2. Germline V CDR1 and CDR2: MNHNS, SASEGT. This CDR3 contains 14 residues. TCRdb re-analysed the 5' RACE reads in MiXCR, keeping a single row per CDR3 protein. The profile shows approximately 89,000 distinct CDR3 sequences, roughly 25% of them singletons. The specimen sequenced was PBMCs or a T cell subset sorted from them (not recorded which). This receptor was identified in a young man who had mild COVID-19 (a few samples of this study predate the infection). Cell type and time point are not known. The chain carries TRBV6-1 and TRBJ1-1; 9 bases align to TRBD1. The CDR3 coding sequence is TGTGCCAGCAGCGGGACAGGGCTGAACACTGAAGCTTTCTTT. It is translated as CASSGTGLNTEAFF.